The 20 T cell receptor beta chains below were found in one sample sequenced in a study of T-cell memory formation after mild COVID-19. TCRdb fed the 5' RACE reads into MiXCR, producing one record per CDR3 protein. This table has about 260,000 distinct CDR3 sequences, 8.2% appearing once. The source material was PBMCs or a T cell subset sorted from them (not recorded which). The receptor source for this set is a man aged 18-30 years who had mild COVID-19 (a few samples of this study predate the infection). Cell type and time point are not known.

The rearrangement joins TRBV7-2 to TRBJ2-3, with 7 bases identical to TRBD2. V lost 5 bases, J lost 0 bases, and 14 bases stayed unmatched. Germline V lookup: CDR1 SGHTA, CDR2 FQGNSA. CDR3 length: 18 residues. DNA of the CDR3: TGTGCCAGCAGCCACCCAAGACTAGCTGTTATGAGCACAGATACGCAGTATTTT. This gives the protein CASSHPRLAVMSTDTQYF.

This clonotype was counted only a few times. In DNA form, the CDR3 reads TGTGCCATCACGCTTGGCCCCACGGGGGCTACTGAAGCTTTCTTT. Its protein is CAITLGPTGATEAFF. The chain combines TRBV7-8 with TRBJ1-1; weak D call: TRBD1 (6 bases). Trimming took off 10 bases at V and 5 bases at J, with 23 bases between the two ends. The CDR3 contains 15 residues. Germline assignment: CDR1 SGHVS and CDR2 FQNEAQ.

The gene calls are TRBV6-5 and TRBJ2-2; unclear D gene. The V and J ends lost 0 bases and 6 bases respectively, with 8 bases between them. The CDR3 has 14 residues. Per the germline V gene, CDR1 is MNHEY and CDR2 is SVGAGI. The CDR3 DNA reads TGTGCCAGCAGTTACTCGAGTAGCCCCGGGGAGCTGTTTTTT. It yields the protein CASSYSSSPGELFF.

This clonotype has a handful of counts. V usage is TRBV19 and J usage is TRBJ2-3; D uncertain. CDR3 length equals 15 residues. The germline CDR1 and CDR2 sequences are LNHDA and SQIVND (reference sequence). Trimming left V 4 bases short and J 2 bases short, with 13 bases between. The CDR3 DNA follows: TGTGCCAGTAGTACGACCCCTAGTCCCACAGATACGCAGTATTTT. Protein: CASSTTPSPTDTQYF.

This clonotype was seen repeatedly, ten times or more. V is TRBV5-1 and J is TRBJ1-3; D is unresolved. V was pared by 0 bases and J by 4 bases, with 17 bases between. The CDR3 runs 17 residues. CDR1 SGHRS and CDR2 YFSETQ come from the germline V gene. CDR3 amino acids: CASSLDAAGAFGNTIYF. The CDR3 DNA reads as TGCGCCAGCAGCTTGGACGCCGCGGGCGCATTCGGAAACACCATATATTTT.

The CDR3 spells CATQDRASSPLHF. The DNA for the CDR3 is TGTGCCACCCAGGACAGGGCCAGTTCACCCCTCCACTTT. This chain links TRBV10-3 with TRBJ1-6; 8 nucleotides align to TRBD1. The CDR3 consists of 13 residues. Germline CDR1 ENHRY, CDR2 SYGVKD. With 10 bases clipped from V and 9 bases from J, the junction kept 8 bases outside the gene matches.

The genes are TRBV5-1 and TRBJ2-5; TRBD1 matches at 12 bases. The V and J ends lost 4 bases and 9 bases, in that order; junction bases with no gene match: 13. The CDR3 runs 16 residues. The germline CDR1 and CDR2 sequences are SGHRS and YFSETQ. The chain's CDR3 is CASSLDPGTGGMAQYF. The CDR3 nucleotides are TGCGCCAGCAGCCTGGACCCCGGGACAGGGGGCATGGCCCAGTACTTC.

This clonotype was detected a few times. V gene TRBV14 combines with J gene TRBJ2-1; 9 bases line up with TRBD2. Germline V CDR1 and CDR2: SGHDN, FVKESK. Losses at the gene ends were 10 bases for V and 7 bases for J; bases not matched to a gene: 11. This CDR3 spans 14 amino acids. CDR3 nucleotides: TGTGCCACCTCGGAGCTAGCGGGGAATAATGAGCAGTTCTTC. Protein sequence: CATSELAGNNEQFF.

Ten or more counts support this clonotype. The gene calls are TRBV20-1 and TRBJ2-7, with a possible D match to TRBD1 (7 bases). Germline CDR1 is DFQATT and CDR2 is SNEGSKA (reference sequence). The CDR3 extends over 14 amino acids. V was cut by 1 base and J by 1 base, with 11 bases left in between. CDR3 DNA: TGCAGTGCTAGAGTGACAGGGAGGTCCTACGAGCAGTACTTC. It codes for CSARVTGRSYEQYF.

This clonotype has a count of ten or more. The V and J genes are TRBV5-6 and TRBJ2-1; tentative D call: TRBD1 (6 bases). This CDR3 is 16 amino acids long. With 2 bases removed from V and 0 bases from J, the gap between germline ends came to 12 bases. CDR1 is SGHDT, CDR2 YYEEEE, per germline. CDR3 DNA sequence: TGTGCCAGCAGCTTAACAGGGATCAGCTCCTACAATGAGCAGTTCTTC. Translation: CASSLTGISSYNEQFF.

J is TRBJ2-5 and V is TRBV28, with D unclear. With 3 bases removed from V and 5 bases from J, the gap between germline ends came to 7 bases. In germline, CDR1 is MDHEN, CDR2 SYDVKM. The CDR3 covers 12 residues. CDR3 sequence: CASSFIAETQYF. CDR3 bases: TGTGCCAGCAGTTTTATTGCGGAGACCCAGTACTTC.

CDR3 DNA: TGTGCCATCAGTGCAAGGAACACCGGGGAGCTGTTTTTT. Residues: CAISARNTGELFF. V is TRBV10-3 and J is TRBJ2-2; D is uncertain. Trimming removed 4 bases from V and 1 base from J, with 4 bases in between. The CDR3 has 13 residues. Looked up from germline, CDR1 is ENHRY and CDR2 is SYGVKD.

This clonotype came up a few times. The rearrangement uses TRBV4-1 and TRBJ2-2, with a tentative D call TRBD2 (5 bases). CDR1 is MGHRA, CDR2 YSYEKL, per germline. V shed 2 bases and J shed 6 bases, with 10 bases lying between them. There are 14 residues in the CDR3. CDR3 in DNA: TGCGCCAGCAGCCAATCTATGAGGGCCGGGGAGCTGTTTTTT. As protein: CASSQSMRAGELFF.

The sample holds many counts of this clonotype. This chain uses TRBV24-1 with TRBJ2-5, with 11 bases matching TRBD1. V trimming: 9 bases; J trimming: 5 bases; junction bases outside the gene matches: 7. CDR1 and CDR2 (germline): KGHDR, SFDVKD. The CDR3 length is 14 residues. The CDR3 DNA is TGTGCCACCTCCGGGACAGGGGGTTCGGAGACCCAGTACTTC. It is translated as CATSGTGGSETQYF.

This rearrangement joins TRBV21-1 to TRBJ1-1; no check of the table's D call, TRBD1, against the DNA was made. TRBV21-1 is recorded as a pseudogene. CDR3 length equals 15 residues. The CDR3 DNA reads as TGTGCCAGCAGCAATCCCGGACAGGGCGGATCTGAAGCTTTCTTT. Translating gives CASSNPGQGGSEAFF.

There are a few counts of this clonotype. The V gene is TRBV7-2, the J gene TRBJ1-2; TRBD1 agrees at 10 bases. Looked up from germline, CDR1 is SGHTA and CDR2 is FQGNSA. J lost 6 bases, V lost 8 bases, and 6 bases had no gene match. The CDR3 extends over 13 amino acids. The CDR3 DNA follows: TGTGCCAGCCATTCCGGGACAGGGGATGGCTACACCTTC. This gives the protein CASHSGTGDGYTF. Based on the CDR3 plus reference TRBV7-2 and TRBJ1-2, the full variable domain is GAGVSQSPSNKVTEKGKDVELRCDPISGHTALYWYRQSLGQGLEFLIYFQGNSAPDKSGLPSDRFSAERTGGSVSTLTIQRTQQEDSAVYLCASHSGTGDGYTFGSGTRLTVV.

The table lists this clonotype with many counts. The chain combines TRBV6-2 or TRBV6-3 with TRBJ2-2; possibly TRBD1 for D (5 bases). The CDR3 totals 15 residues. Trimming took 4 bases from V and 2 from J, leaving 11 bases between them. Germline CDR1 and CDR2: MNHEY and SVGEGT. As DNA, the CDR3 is TGTGCCAGCAGTTCAGACAGAATTAACACCGGGGAGCTGTTTTTT. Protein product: CASSSDRINTGELFF.

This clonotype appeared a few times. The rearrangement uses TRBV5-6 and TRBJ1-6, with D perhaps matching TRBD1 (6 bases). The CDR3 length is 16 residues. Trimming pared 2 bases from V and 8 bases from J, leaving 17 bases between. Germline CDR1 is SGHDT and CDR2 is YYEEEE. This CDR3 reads CASSLWGGGMDSPLHF. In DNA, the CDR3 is TGTGCCAGCAGCTTATGGGGAGGGGGAATGGATTCACCCCTCCACTTT.

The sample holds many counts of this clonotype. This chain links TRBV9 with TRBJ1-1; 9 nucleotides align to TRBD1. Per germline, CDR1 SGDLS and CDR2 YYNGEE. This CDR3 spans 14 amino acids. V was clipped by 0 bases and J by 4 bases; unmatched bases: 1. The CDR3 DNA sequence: TGTGCCAGCAGCGTAGGGGACAGGGTCACTGAAGCTTTCTTT. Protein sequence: CASSVGDRVTEAFF.

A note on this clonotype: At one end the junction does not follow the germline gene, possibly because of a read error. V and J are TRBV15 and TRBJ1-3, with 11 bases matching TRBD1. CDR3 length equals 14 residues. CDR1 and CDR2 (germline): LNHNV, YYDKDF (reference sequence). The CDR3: CATSRDGTGGSIHF. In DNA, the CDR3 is TGTGCCACCAGCAGAGATGGGACAGGGGGGTCCATACATTTT.